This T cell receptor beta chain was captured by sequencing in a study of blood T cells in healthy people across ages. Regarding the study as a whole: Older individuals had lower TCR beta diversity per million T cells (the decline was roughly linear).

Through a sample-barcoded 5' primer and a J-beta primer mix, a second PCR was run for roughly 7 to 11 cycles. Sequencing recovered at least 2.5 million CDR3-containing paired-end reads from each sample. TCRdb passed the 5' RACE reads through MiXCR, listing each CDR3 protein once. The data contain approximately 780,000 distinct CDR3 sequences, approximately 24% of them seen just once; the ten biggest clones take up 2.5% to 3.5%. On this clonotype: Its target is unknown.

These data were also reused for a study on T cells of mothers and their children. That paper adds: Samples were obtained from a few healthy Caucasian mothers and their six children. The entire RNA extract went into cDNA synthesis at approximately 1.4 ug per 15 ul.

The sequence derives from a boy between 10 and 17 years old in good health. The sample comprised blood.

The CDR3 DNA reads as TGCGCCAGCAGCTTGGCCGTGGCCAACCATGAGCAGTTCTTC. Residues: CASSLAVANHEQFF. This chain connects TRBV5-1 to TRBJ2-1, with D uncertain. This CDR3 contains 14 residues. Germline CDR1 and CDR2: SGHRS and YFSETQ. The V end was cut by 0 bases, the J end by 8 bases, with 12 bases between.